The present T cell receptor (beta chain) was sequenced within a study of identical twins. CDR1 and CDR2 (germline): SGHTA, FQGNSA. V shed 1 base and J shed 10 bases, with 20 bases lying between them. This CDR3 has 16 amino acids. General study results and limits: Surplus twin overlap in beta out-of-frame sequences was less pronounced. Possibly, invariant MAIT and iNKT cells partly confounded zero-insertion analyses.

This clonotype has just a few counts. Its target is unknown. It was template switching that added a universal primer site, and there were unique molecular identifiers on the cDNA. TCRdb ran MiXCR on the 5' RACE reads and lists one entry per CDR3 protein. The table records approximately 240,000 distinct CDR3 sequences, roughly an eighth of them present only once. The gene calls are TRBV7-2 and TRBJ2-1; D is undetermined. The sample was memory (CD45RO+) T cells sorted from blood. The sequence derives from a woman aged 18-35 years in good health. The CDR3 is CASSLVRRVGSGEQFF. Written as DNA, the CDR3 is TGTGCCAGCAGCTTAGTACGTCGGGTTGGGTCTGGGGAGCAGTTCTTC.